Shown below are 2 T cell receptor beta chains from a single sample sequenced in a study of T cells after yellow fever vaccination. TCRdb used MiXCR to reprocess the 5' RACE reads, holding one entry per CDR3 protein. Among 500,000 to 650,000 distinct CDR3 sequences, 9% to 15% were seen once, and the ten largest hold 14% to 15%. The sequencing here drew on PBMCs, taken on the day of the yellow fever booster vaccination. These receptors were taken from a man aged 25 to 45 who received the YFV17D yellow fever vaccine.

This clonotype was counted a few times. Given a much more abundant clone one base away, this may be a read error. The rearrangement joins TRBV7-8 to TRBJ2-1; D call uncertain. Trimming pared 2 bases from V and 8 bases from J, leaving 19 bases between. The CDR3 spans 16 residues. Germline CDR1 reads SGHVS; CDR2 reads FQNEAQ. The CDR3 protein is CASSLLQRLSHDEQFF. Written as DNA, the CDR3 is TGTGCCAGCAGCTTACTTCAGAGACTGTCACACGATGAGCAGTTCTTC.

The chain couples TRBV10-3 to TRBJ2-2; 10 bases are a match to TRBD2. With V trimmed by 8 bases and J by 5 bases, 11 bases remained unmatched. Germline V gives CDR1 ENHRY, CDR2 SYGVKD. The length of the CDR3 is 16 residues. The DNA for the CDR3 is TGTGCCATCGGAGCGGGAGGGCCCTCGTGGACCGGGGAGCTGTTTTTT. As protein: CAIGAGGPSWTGELFF.